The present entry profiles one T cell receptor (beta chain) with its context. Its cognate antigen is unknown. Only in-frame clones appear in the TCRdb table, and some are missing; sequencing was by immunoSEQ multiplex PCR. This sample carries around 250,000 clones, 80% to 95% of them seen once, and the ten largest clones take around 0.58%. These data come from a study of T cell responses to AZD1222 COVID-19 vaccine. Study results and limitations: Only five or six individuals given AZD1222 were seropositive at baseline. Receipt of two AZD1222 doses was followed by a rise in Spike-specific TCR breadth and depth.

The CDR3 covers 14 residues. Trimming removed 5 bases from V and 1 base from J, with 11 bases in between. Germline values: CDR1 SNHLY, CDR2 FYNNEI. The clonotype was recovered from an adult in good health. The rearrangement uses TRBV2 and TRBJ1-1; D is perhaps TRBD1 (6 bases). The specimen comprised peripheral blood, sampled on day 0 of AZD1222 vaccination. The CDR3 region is CASSLDRTNTEAFF. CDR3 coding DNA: TGTGCCAGCAGTCTTGACAGGACGAACACTGAAGCTTTCTTT.